One sample yielded the 17 T cell receptor beta chains listed below, sequenced in a study of blood T cell repertoires in COVID-19. Only in-frame clones appear in the TCRdb table, and some are missing; sequencing was by immunoSEQ multiplex PCR. The data contain some 200,000 clones, 65% to 90% of them seen just once; the ten biggest clones take up approximately 6%. Sequenced sample: peripheral blood. These receptors were taken from an elderly man with acute or convalescent COVID-19.

This chain joins TRBV7-2 and TRBJ2-7, with D perhaps matching TRBD2 (6 bases). V gave up 0 bases and J gave up 1 base, with 10 bases separating them. The germline V gene has CDR1 SGHTA and CDR2 FQGNSA. There are 15 residues in the CDR3. The CDR3 loop reads CASSLAVGSSYEQYV. DNA of the CDR3: TGTGCCAGCAGCTTAGCTGTCGGGAGTTCCTACGAGCAGTACGTC.

This clone was picked up a small number of times. V and J are TRBV6-5 and TRBJ1-2, with D perhaps TRBD1 (5 bases). The germline V gene has CDR1 MNHEY and CDR2 SVGAGI. The CDR3 has 16 amino acids. V gave up 0 bases and J gave up 3 bases, with 14 bases separating them. CDR3 bases: TGTGCCAGCAGTTACTCTTTTAGCAGGGAAGACTATGGCTACACCTTC. Protein product: CASSYSFSREDYGYTF.

The chain links TRBV29-1 to TRBJ1-5, with 8 positions matching TRBD1. The germline V gene encodes CDR1 SQVTM and CDR2 ANQGSEA. The CDR3 sequence is 12 residues long. V trimming: 6 bases; J trimming: 7 bases; junction bases outside the gene matches: 5. The DNA of the CDR3 is TGCAGCGTCCAGGGGGCCAACCAGCCCCAGCATTTT. Translation gives CSVQGANQPQHF.

This clone is a singleton in its sample. The chain joins TRBV19 to TRBJ1-5; no clear D. The CDR3 runs to 13 residues. V was pared by 3 bases and J by 5 bases, with 8 bases between. Germline V CDR1 and CDR2: LNHDA, SQIVND (reference sequence). The CDR3 DNA sequence: TGTGCCAGTAGTATTCGGAGGGATCAGCCCCAGCATTTT. Protein product: CASSIRRDQPQHF.

This chain links TRBV29-1 with TRBJ2-2; 7 positions match TRBD2. Germline-derived CDR1 and CDR2 are SQVTM and ANQGSEA. The CDR3 is made up of 16 amino acids. CDR3 protein: CKLPPAGTTNTGELFF. The CDR3, as DNA: TGCAAACTCCCACCCGCCGGGACTACGAACACCGGGGAGCTGTTTTTT.

The J gene is TRBJ2-1, the V gene TRBV3-1 (or the pseudogene TRBV3-2); D possibly corresponds to TRBD2 (6 bases). Per the germline V gene, CDR1 is LGHDT and CDR2 is YNNKEL (reference sequence). This CDR3 contains 12 residues. V dropped 4 bases and J dropped 15 bases, with 16 bases sitting between them. CDR3 residues: CASSPSTGGAFF. DNA for the CDR3: TGTGCCAGCAGCCCCTCCACTGGAGGGGCGTTCTTC.

In DNA, the CDR3 is TGTGCCAGCAGCCTCGGGACTAGCAGGGACACAGATACGCAGTATTTT. Translating gives CASSLGTSRDTDTQYF. The chain is built from TRBV7-3 and TRBJ2-3; TRBD2 matches at 9 bases. CDR1 and CDR2 from the germline V gene are SGHTA and FQGTGA. The CDR3 consists of 16 residues. V shed 5 bases, J shed 2 bases, and the junction held 8 bases outside the gene matches.

The rearrangement uses TRBV7-9 and TRBJ1-1, with D hard to call. CDR1 and CDR2 from the germline V gene are SEHNR and FQNEAQ (reference sequence). Trimming pared 5 bases from V and 1 base from J, leaving 8 bases between. The length of the CDR3 is 13 residues. CDR3 sequence reads: CASSQAPNTEAFF. The CDR3 DNA sequence: TGTGCCAGCAGCCAGGCTCCGAACACTGAAGCTTTCTTT.

This clone was counted between two and nine times. The rearrangement joins TRBV29-1 to TRBJ1-2; 9 positions agree with TRBD1. Germline-derived CDR1 and CDR2 are SQVTM and ANQGSEA. The junction had 3 bases not matched to a gene; V was cut back by 4 bases and J by 6 bases. This CDR3 is built from 12 residues. Here the CDR3 reads CSVAGTGNGYTF. The CDR3 DNA reads TGCAGCGTTGCCGGGACAGGGAATGGCTACACCTTC.

The chain employs TRBV14 and TRBJ1-6; D gene unclear. Germline V lookup: CDR1 SGHDN, CDR2 FVKESK. V lost 4 bases and J 7 bases, leaving 8 bases between the germline ends. The CDR3 is 13 amino acids. The CDR3 sequence is CASSPDGNSPLHF. As DNA, the CDR3 is TGTGCCAGCAGCCCAGACGGGAATTCACCCCTCCACTTT. Filled out from reference TRBV14 and TRBJ1-6, the complete variable domain reads EAGVTQFPSHSVIEKGQTVTLRCDPISGHDNLYWYRRVMGKEIKFLLHFVKESKQDESGMPNNRFLAERTGGTYSTLKVQPAELEDSGVYFCASSPDGNSPLHFGNGTRLTVT.

The chain employs TRBV7-2 and TRBJ2-7; 9 nucleotides agree with TRBD2. V was pared by 1 base and J by 6 bases, with 4 bases of the junction left unmatched. Germline V gives CDR1 SGHTA, CDR2 FQGNSA. The CDR3 extends over 14 amino acids. In nucleotides, the CDR3 is TGTGCCAGCAGCTTAGTGGCGGGAGGGACCGAGCAGTACTTC. This codes for CASSLVAGGTEQYF.

The chain is built from TRBV19 and TRBJ2-1; the match to TRBD1 covers 7 bases. V lost 4 bases to trimming and J lost 9 bases; unmatched junction nucleotides: 6. The CDR3 sequence is 13 residues long. Germline V lookup: CDR1 LNHDA, CDR2 SQIVND (reference sequence). The CDR3 bases are TGTGCCAGTAGTACCCAGACAGGGACTGAGCAGTTCTTC. As protein: CASSTQTGTEQFF.

The chain couples TRBV29-1 to TRBJ1-1, with unresolved D. Germline CDR1 is SQVTM and CDR2 is ANQGSEA. The CDR3 consists of 12 residues. Between the trimmed V and J ends, which lost 7 bases and 1 base, there was a span of 10 bases. CDR3 protein: CSARRSNTEAFF. Written as DNA, the CDR3 is TGCAGCGCCAGGAGGTCGAACACTGAAGCTTTCTTT.

The chain links TRBV18 to TRBJ2-1; the match to TRBD2 covers 14 bases. The V gene end was trimmed by 4 bases and the J gene end by 8 bases; junction bases not matched to a gene: 10. Per germline, CDR1 KGHSH and CDR2 LQKENI. The CDR3 contains 17 residues. The CDR3 region has the DNA TGTGCCAGCTCACGAACGACTAGCGGGAGGGCCGAGGATGAGCAGTTCTTC. It specifies CASSRTTSGRAEDEQFF.

The rearrangement links TRBV7-2 to TRBJ1-2, with 8 bases that match TRBD1. Germline CDR1 is SGHTA and CDR2 is FQGNSA. This CDR3 has 12 residues. With 7 bases clipped from V and 8 bases from J, the junction kept 6 bases outside the gene matches. CDR3 loop: CASTSQGEGYTF. CDR3 coding DNA: TGTGCCAGCACCTCACAGGGGGAGGGCTACACCTTC.

This rearrangement joins TRBV19 to TRBJ1-1, with D tentatively TRBD1 (5 bases). Germline-derived CDR1 and CDR2 are LNHDA and SQIVND (reference sequence). The V gene lost 6 bases and the J gene lost 1 base, with 12 bases spanning the gap. The CDR3 runs 14 residues. This CDR3 is CASRGAMGNTEAFF. The CDR3 coding sequence is TGTGCCAGTAGAGGGGCCATGGGGAACACTGAAGCTTTCTTT.

The J gene is TRBJ1-3, the V gene TRBV3-1 (or the pseudogene TRBV3-2); D is uncertain. In germline, CDR1 is LGHDT, CDR2 YNNKEL (reference sequence). Between the trimmed V and J ends, which lost 4 bases and 0 bases, there was a span of 4 bases. The CDR3 has 13 residues. CDR3 amino acids: CASSLSSGNTIYF. CDR3 sequence (DNA): TGTGCCAGCAGCCTTAGCTCTGGAAACACCATATATTTT.